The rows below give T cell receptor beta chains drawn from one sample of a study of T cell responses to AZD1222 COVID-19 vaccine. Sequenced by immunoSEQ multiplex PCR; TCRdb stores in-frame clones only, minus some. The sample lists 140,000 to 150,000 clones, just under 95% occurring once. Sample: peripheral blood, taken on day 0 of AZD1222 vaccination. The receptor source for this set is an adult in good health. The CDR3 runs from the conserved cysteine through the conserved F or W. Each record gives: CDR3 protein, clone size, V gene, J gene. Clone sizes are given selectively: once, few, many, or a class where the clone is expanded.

CDR3: CASSTTRNEQFF
size: .
V: TRBV5-6
J: TRBJ2-1

CDR3: CARALFGSNTEAFF
size: .
V: TRBV10-1
J: TRBJ1-1

CDR3: CASREGRRNTGELFF
size: few
V: TRBV5-1
J: TRBJ2-2

CDR3: CASSRHWTGRIYEQYF
size: .
V: TRBV21-1
J: TRBJ2-7

CDR3: CASSFGRGRYF
size: .
V: TRBV7-9
J: TRBJ2-7

CDR3: CASSLEGQGELFF
size: .
V: TRBV5-1
J: TRBJ2-2

CDR3: CASSQWGGPDQPQHF
size: .
V: TRBV3-1/TRBV3-2
J: TRBJ1-5

CDR3: CASSEQWSTEAFF
size: .
V: TRBV6-1
J: TRBJ1-1

CDR3: CASSFIGLVGEQYF
size: .
V: TRBV5-1
J: TRBJ2-7

CDR3: CASSLGASGRVDTQYF
size: .
V: TRBV11-2
J: TRBJ2-3

CDR3: CASTPRGLVSRETQYF
size: once
V: TRBV5-1
J: TRBJ2-5

CDR3: CASTLLRGTEAFF
size: .
V: TRBV12-3/TRBV12-4
J: TRBJ1-1

CDR3: CASSEYGRSGTDTGELFF
size: few
V: TRBV25-1
J: TRBJ2-2

CDR3: CASSLERGRGETQYF
size: .
V: TRBV5-4
J: TRBJ2-5